This T cell receptor beta chain was captured by sequencing in a study of PD-1 blockade in classical Hodgkin lymphoma (TCRdb year 2020). Study-wide context: Nivolumab dosing was 3 mg/kg intravenously every 2 weeks, continuing until either disease progression or unacceptable toxicity. A peripheral blood immune signature of response to PD-1 blockade in classical Hodgkin lymphoma was defined using TCR beta sequencing and CyTOF.

Genomic DNA was extracted with the Qiagen DNeasy kit from unsorted PBMCs and from negatively selected CD4+ and CD8+ fractions. Amplification of TCR beta CDR3 regions was done by immunoSEQ multiplex PCR with primers that anneal to V and J segments. A synthetic immune receptor repertoire was used to minimize amplification bias, and any remaining bias was removed computationally after sequencing. As for the original processing: Custom Python scripts were used to quantify repertoire diversity as the Shannon entropy index. The unsorted, CD4+ and CD8+ repertoires were each analyzed separately, with the exception of combined analyses, where CD4+ and CD8+ sequences were merged in silico. Clonal expansion was defined as a frequency increase of at least 2-fold after treatment compared with C1D1, and clones undetected at baseline were assigned a pseudocount of 0.5. Singleton clones were defined as clones with 0 or 1 copy at C1D1, and non-singleton clones were defined as clones with 2 or more copies. By matching protein sequences in sorted samples from the same patient, clones expanded in unsorted samples were annotated as CD4+, CD8+ or unknown. Wilcoxon tests on paired samples were used to test changes in diversity from C1D1 to C4D1. TCRdb mirrors the immuneACCESS table, restricted to in-frame sequences. Some clones are absent from its copies; in checked studies, under half trace to an unresolved V gene, and the reason for the others is unknown. V, J and clone size are taken as reported in that table, and D and trimming were inferred from the DNA itself. The sample records roughly 62,000 clones, more than 70% of which are singletons. The top ten constitute around 13% of the sample.

The time point label of this sample denotes: cycle 1 day 1 (C1D1), immediately before nivolumab initiation. All trial patients had relapsed after autologous stem cell transplantation, with cohorts A, B and C differing in prior brentuximab vedotin exposure. The trial cohort was composed of 56 patients with relapsed/refractory classical Hodgkin lymphoma, for whom complete response, partial response or progressive disease was recorded as best overall response. Single-agent nivolumab was administered to trial patients in the multi-cohort phase II CheckMate 205 trial. An independent review committee assessed best overall response using the 2007 International Working Group response criteria. Trial PBMCs were obtained immediately prior to nivolumab initiation (C1D1) and on therapy at cycle 2 day 1 and cycle 4 day 1. After peripheral blood was drawn into 8 mL Vacutainer Cell Preparation Tubes, PBMCs were isolated by centrifugation and then cryopreserved.

Beyond this particular receptor, the publication reports: Baseline diversity similar to that of newly diagnosed patients was observed in trial patients achieving complete response, whereas significantly lower diversity was observed in partial responders and progressors. Patients starting nivolumab less than 1 year after ASCT had lower diversity and were excluded from later analyses to avoid confounding by immune reconstitution. A significant rise by C4D1 was seen in CD4+ but not CD8+ TCR diversity (p=0.0027 vs p=0.16), with the rise being most apparent in complete responders (p=0.02). The study was restricted to a single clinical trial cohort, and the causes of repertoire differences, possibly disease activity or prior therapy, were left undefined. Baseline TCR diversity was reported to be lower in newly diagnosed patients than in healthy donors and to be lower still in relapsed/refractory patients.

A word on this clone: The specificity of this receptor is unknown. No base-level quality is on record; no much larger clone is a single base apart.

The clonotype was recovered from a human donor with classical Hodgkin lymphoma. The sequencing here drew on peripheral blood mononuclear cells (PBMCs), taken at baseline.

The CDR3 loop reads CASSDDDRNYGYTF. The DNA reads TGTGCCAGCAGTGACGATGACCGCAACTATGGCTACACCTTC. In this chain, TRBV6-5 is recombined with TRBJ1-2; a confident D gene designation cannot be given. The germline V gene provides CDR1 MNHEY and CDR2 SVGAGI. The CDR3 sequence holds 14 residues, the cysteine and phenylalanine included. Only the CDR3 DNA stays, 42 bases, in frame from base 1. Trimming takes 5 bases from V and 2 bases from J, and the germline ends sit 12 bases apart.